Listed here are 22 T cell receptor beta chains from one sample, sequenced in a study of cytomegalovirus exposure and HLA in healthy donors. Use of 60 Vbeta and 13 Jbeta primers characterized the PCR. Generated by immunoSEQ multiplex PCR, the TCRdb table keeps only in-frame clones and is missing some. The sample lists around 110,000 clones; roughly three fifths were seen once. Sequenced material: PBMCs. The origin of the receptors is a woman aged 40 to 50 in good health and CMV-seropositive.

This clone was seen just once. The CDR3 DNA sequence: TGTGCCAGCAGCGTACAGGGACTAGCCTCCTACAATGAGCAGTTCTTC. Its translation is CASSVQGLASYNEQFF. The chain uses TRBV13 and TRBJ2-1; 9 bases agree with TRBD2. Trimming removed 5 bases from V and 0 bases from J; junction bases left unmatched: 5. Per the germline V gene, CDR1 is PRHDT and CDR2 is FYEKMQ (reference sequence). This CDR3 region has 16 residues. The whole variable domain, filled in from reference TRBV13 and TRBJ2-1, reads AAGVIQSPRHLIKEKRETATLKCYPIPRHDTVYWYQQGPGQDPQFLISFYEKMQSDKGSIPDRFSAQQFSDYHSELNMSSLELGDSALYFCASSVQGLASYNEQFFGPGTRLTVL.

Only a few counts were recorded for this clone. The J gene is TRBJ2-7, the V gene TRBV10-3; 9 positions agree with TRBD2. Germline CDR1 is ENHRY and CDR2 is SYGVKD. The CDR3 covers 14 residues. The V gene end was trimmed by 6 bases and the J gene end by 0 bases; junction bases not matched to a gene: 3. CDR3 nucleotide sequence: TGTGCCATCAGACTTAGCGGGAGCTCCTACGAGCAGTACTTC. Amino acid sequence: CAIRLSGSSYEQYF.

The V gene is TRBV30, the J gene TRBJ2-5; 8 positions agree with TRBD2. The germline V gene encodes CDR1 GTSNPN and CDR2 SVGIG (reference sequence). The ends lost 5 bases at V and 7 bases at J; junction bases unmatched: 12. The CDR3 has 14 amino acids. The CDR3, as DNA: TGTGCCTGGGCGACTAGCGCTGCCCGTGGGACCCAGTACTTC. Protein: CAWATSAARGTQYF. Combining the CDR3 with reference TRBV30 and TRBJ2-5 gives the whole variable domain SQTIHQWPATLVQPVGSPLSLECTVEGTSNPNLYWYRQAAGRGLQLLFYSVGIGQISSEVPQNLSASRPQDRQFILSSKKLLLSDSGFYLCAWATSAARGTQYFGPGTRLLVL.

This chain links TRBV4-2 with TRBJ2-5, with D perhaps TRBD1 (6 bases). V lost 2 bases and J 6 bases, leaving 16 bases between the germline ends. The CDR3 spans 15 residues. Per germline, CDR1 LGHNA and CDR2 YNFKEQ. DNA for the CDR3: TGTGCCAGCAGCCAACATAAACAGGGTTTACAGACCCAGTACTTC. Its translation is CASSQHKQGLQTQYF.

The genes are TRBV7-2 and TRBJ2-6; D possibly corresponds to TRBD1 (5 bases). Trimming stripped 6 bases from V and 0 bases from J, with 15 bases between. Germline-derived CDR1 and CDR2 are SGHTA and FQGNSA. This CDR3 contains 17 residues. The CDR3 sequence is CASRKTASRSGANVLTF. The DNA of the CDR3 is TGTGCCAGCAGAAAGACAGCTTCCCGCTCTGGGGCCAACGTCCTGACTTTC.

The chain joins TRBV5-4 to TRBJ1-2, with a tentative D call TRBD1 (6 bases). Germline lookup yields CDR1 SGHNT and CDR2 YYREEE (reference sequence). The CDR3 spans 13 residues. Trimming cost V 2 bases and J 3 bases, with 8 bases left between them. The CDR3 DNA reads as TGTGCCAGCAGCTTAAGGGGGTACTATGGCTACACCTTC. It encodes CASSLRGYYGYTF.

The chain recombines TRBV7-9 with TRBJ1-5; 9 bases match TRBD1. The V gene end was trimmed by 0 bases and the J gene end by 8 bases; junction bases not matched to a gene: 5. The germline gives CDR1 SEHNR, CDR2 FQNEAQ (reference sequence). The CDR3 totals 15 residues. This CDR3 is CASSLAGQGGEPQHF. In nucleotides, the CDR3 is TGTGCCAGCAGCTTAGCGGGACAGGGAGGTGAGCCCCAGCATTTT.

This clone was detected a few times. The rearrangement links TRBV28 to TRBJ2-3; TRBD2 aligns across 9 bases. The CDR3 loop spans 15 amino acids. Germline loops: CDR1 MDHEN, CDR2 SYDVKM. With 5 bases clipped from V and 2 bases from J, the junction kept 5 bases outside the gene matches. The CDR3 coding sequence is TGTGCCAGCAGTAGTGGCGGGAGGGACACAGATACGCAGTATTTT. It encodes CASSSGGRDTDTQYF.

A few counts support this clone. This chain links TRBV2 with TRBJ1-1, with D hard to call. Germline V gene sequence: CDR1 SNHLY, CDR2 FYNNEI. There are 11 residues in the CDR3. Deletions cut 7 bases from V and 5 bases from J, with 8 bases between. CDR3 amino acids: CASTYETEAFF. CDR3 DNA sequence: TGTGCCAGCACCTATGAGACTGAAGCTTTCTTT.

The sample holds a few counts of this clone. The chain employs TRBV19 and TRBJ1-1; 8 bases are a match to TRBD1. J was trimmed by 11 bases and V by 5 bases; bases with no gene match: 7. The CDR3 length is 12 residues. From germline, CDR1 is LNHDA and CDR2 SQIVND (reference sequence). CDR3 sequence reads: CASSVPGGGAFF. CDR3 coding DNA: TGTGCCAGTAGTGTTCCAGGGGGCGGTGCTTTCTTT.

The chain joins TRBV19 to TRBJ2-3; 7 positions match TRBD1. Germline trimming cut 3 bases from V and 4 bases from J; bases unmatched to any gene: 16. CDR1 and CDR2 (germline): LNHDA, SQIVND (reference sequence). CDR3 length equals 18 residues. The DNA of the CDR3 is TGTGCCAGTAGTATCTCGCTTACATCCCGGACAGGTCCAGATACGCAGTATTTT. Amino acids: CASSISLTSRTGPDTQYF. Combining the CDR3 with reference TRBV19 and TRBJ2-3 gives the whole variable domain DGGITQSPKYLFRKEGQNVTLSCEQNLNHDAMYWYRQDPGQGLRLIYYSQIVNDFQKGDIAEGYSVSREKKESFPLTVTSAQKNPTAFYLCASSISLTSRTGPDTQYFGPGTRLTVL.

This chain links TRBV18 with TRBJ2-5, with D possibly matching TRBD2 (5 bases). The CDR3 covers 16 residues. CDR1 and CDR2 from the germline V gene are KGHSH and LQKENI. Trimming removed 2 bases from V and 1 base from J, with 14 bases in between. CDR3 DNA: TGTGCCAGCTCACCAGGGCCTAGCAGATCCCAAGAGACCCAGTACTTC. Residues: CASSPGPSRSQETQYF.

This clone was counted a single time. V gene TRBV27 combines with J gene TRBJ2-5; 10 positions agree with TRBD2. The J segment lost 2 bases and the V segment lost 5 bases, leaving 5 bases of the junction unmatched. CDR1 is MNHEY, CDR2 SMNVEV, per germline (reference sequence). The CDR3 is made up of 15 amino acids. CDR3 sequence (DNA): TGTGCCAGCAGTGGGTCTAGCGGGAGTCAAGAGACCCAGTACTTC. Protein product: CASSGSSGSQETQYF.

Comment on this clone: Sequence at one end of the junction differs from germline and may be a read error. This chain joins TRBV7-7 and TRBJ2-3; 7 bases fit TRBD2. Germline-derived CDR1 and CDR2 are SSHAT and FNYEAQ (reference sequence). This CDR3 region has 13 residues. The CDR3 reads CASSLGTTDTQYF. CDR3 DNA: TGTGCTAGCAGCTTGGGGACTACCGATACGCAGTATTTT.

The chain joins TRBV7-2 to TRBJ2-5; weak D call: TRBD2 (6 bases). The CDR3 covers 17 residues. V was cut by 5 bases and J by 4 bases, with 23 bases left in between. CDR1 is SGHTA and CDR2 is FQGNSA in the germline V gene. The CDR3 loop reads CASSPGGSGGVGETQYF. CDR3 bases: TGTGCCAGCAGCCCTGGGGGTAGCGGCGGGGTTGGAGAGACCCAGTACTTC.

V gene TRBV6-5 combines with J gene TRBJ1-2, with no clear D. Trimming removed 5 bases from V and 4 bases from J, with 11 bases in between. The length of the CDR3 is 13 residues. CDR1 MNHEY and CDR2 SVGAGI come from the germline V gene. The CDR3 bases are TGTGCCAGCAGTCTCAACCCGGGCTATGGCTACACCTTC. It yields the protein CASSLNPGYGYTF.

CDR3 region: CASSPQTASKQFF. In nucleotides, the CDR3 is TGTGCCAGCAGCCCGCAGACAGCATCTAAGCAGTTCTTC. The chain recombines TRBV7-9 with TRBJ2-1; the D gene is possibly TRBD1 (5 bases). The CDR3 sequence is 13 residues long. V dropped 5 bases and J dropped 11 bases, with 16 bases sitting between them. Looked up from germline, CDR1 is SEHNR and CDR2 is FQNEAQ (reference sequence).

The chain uses TRBV5-1 and TRBJ2-2, with unresolved D. V was cut by 3 bases and J by 5 bases, with 11 bases left in between. CDR1 SGHRS and CDR2 YFSETQ come from the germline V gene. This CDR3 spans 14 amino acids. The CDR3 loop is CASSSGQRTGELFF. The CDR3 region has the DNA TGCGCCAGCAGCTCCGGCCAGCGAACCGGGGAGCTGTTTTTT.

This sequence joins TRBV7-9 and TRBJ2-7; TRBD2 agrees at 10 bases. Germline lookup yields CDR1 SEHNR and CDR2 FQNEAQ (reference sequence). This CDR3 spans 15 amino acids. The V segment lost 5 bases and the J segment 7 bases; nucleotides outside the gene matches: 11. The CDR3 DNA sequence: TGTGCCAGCAGCCCTCCCCTAGCGGGAGCTCGGGAGCAGTACTTC. It encodes CASSPPLAGAREQYF.

This clone has only a few counts. The rearrangement uses TRBV27 and TRBJ2-1; D ambiguous. Trimming cost V 9 bases and J 0 bases, with 21 bases left between them. The CDR3 runs 17 residues. Germline-derived CDR1 and CDR2 are MNHEY and SMNVEV (reference sequence). The CDR3 sequence: CASMSLLQFSSYNEQFF. DNA of the CDR3: TGTGCCAGTATGTCCTTATTACAGTTTAGCTCCTACAATGAGCAGTTCTTC.

In this sample, this clone turned up once. J is TRBJ1-2 and V is TRBV7-8; 9 bases match TRBD1. This CDR3 comprises 16 residues. The germline CDR1 and CDR2 sequences are SGHVS and FQNEAQ. J lost 7 bases, V lost 2 bases, and 11 bases had no gene match. CDR3 sequence reads: CASSLSGTGSLSGYTF. The CDR3 nucleotides read TGTGCCAGCAGCTTATCCGGGACAGGGTCTTTATCTGGCTACACCTTC.

The rearrangement uses TRBV6-1 and TRBJ2-5; D might be TRBD2 (7 bases). Germline V gene sequence: CDR1 MNHNS, CDR2 SASEGT. The CDR3 has 13 residues. Trimming cost V 4 bases and J 4 bases, with 10 bases left between them. The CDR3 spells CASSVRGGETQYF. Here the CDR3 DNA reads TGTGCCAGCAGTGTGAGGGGGGGAGAGACCCAGTACTTC.